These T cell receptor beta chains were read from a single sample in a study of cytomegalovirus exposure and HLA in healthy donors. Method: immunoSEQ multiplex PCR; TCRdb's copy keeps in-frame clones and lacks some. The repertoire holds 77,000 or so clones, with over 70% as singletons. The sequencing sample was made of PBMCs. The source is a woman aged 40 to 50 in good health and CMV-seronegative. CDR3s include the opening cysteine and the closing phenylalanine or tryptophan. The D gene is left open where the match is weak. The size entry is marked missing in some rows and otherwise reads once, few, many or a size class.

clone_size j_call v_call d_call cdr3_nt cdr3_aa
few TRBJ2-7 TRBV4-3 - TGCGCCAGCAGCCAAGATAAGTTCTACGAGCAGTACTTC CASSQDKFYEQYF
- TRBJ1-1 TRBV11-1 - TGTGCCAGCAGCTTAATCGGGGGGGGCACTGAAGCTTTCTTT CASSLIGGGTEAFF
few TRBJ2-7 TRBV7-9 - TGTGCCAGCAGCCCCGGTTACGAGCAGTACTTC CASSPGYEQYF
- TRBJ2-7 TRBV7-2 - TGTGCCAGCAGCTTGTCTTTATACGAGCAGTACTTC CASSLSLYEQYF
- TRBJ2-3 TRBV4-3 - TGCGCCAGCAGCCAAGACGGAGGGGATACGCAGTATTTT CASSQDGGDTQYF
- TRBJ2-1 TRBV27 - TGTGCCAGCAGTTTGGACGGGAGCTCCTACAATGAGCAGTTCTTC CASSLDGSSYNEQFF
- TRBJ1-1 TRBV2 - TGTGCCAGCCTAGGTGCCAGGGCGGGGACTGAAGCTTTCTTT CASLGARAGTEAFF
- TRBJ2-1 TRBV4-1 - TGCGCCAGCAGCCTCAGGACAGCAATGAAAGCCTACAATGAGCAGTTCTTC CASSLRTAMKAYNEQFF
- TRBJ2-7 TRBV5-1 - TGCGCCAGCAGCGCGGGCTGGGCAGAAAACGAGCAGTACTTC CASSAGWAENEQYF
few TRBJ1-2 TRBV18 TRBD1 TGTGCCAGCTCACCCGCCGGACAGGCCAACTATGGCTACACCTTC CASSPAGQANYGYTF
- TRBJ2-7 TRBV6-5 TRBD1 TGTGCCAGCAGAAGAGGGACAGGGGGCTACGAGCAGTACTTC CASRRGTGGYEQYF
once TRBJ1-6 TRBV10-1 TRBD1 TGCGCCAGCACACCTGTGGGACAGCCGATACCGGATAATTCACCCCTCCACTTT CASTPVGQPIPDNSPLHF
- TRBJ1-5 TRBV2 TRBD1 TGTGCCAGTGACAGGGCAGGGGGCAATCAGCCCCAGCATTTT CASDRAGGNQPQHF
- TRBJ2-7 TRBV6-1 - TGTGCCAGCACTGTCGGAGGCGAGCAGTACTTC CASTVGGEQYF
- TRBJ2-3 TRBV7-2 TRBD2 TGTGCCAGCAGCCCTAGGGCCGGGACTACCGCAGATACGCAGTATTTT CASSPRAGTTADTQYF
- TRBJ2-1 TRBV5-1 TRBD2 TGCGCCAGCAGCTTGCCTAGCGGATCCTACAATGAGCAGTTCTTC CASSLPSGSYNEQFF
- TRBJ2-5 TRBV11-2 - TGTGCCAGCAGCTTACTTAACCTCTCAGGGCAAGAGACCCAGTACTTC CASSLLNLSGQETQYF
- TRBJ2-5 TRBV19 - TGTGCCAGTAGTATAGGTAAAGGGGTAGAGACCCAGTACTTC CASSIGKGVETQYF
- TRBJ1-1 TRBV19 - TGTGCCAGTAGGCAGGACACTGAAGCTTTCTTT CASRQDTEAFF
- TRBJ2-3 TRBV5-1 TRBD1 TGCGCCAGCAGCTTGGCCGGGACAGGGGGCACAGATACGCAGTATTTT CASSLAGTGGTDTQYF
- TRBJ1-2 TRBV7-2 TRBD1 TGTGCCAGCAGCTTAGATGGGGACAGAGTGAATGGCTACACCTTC CASSLDGDRVNGYTF
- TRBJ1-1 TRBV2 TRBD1 TGTGCCAGCGCCTATTCAGGGGGCGCCTCCACTAAAGCTTTCTTT CASAYSGGASTKAFF
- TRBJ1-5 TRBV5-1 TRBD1 TGCGCCAGCAGCCCTGTCCCGGGACAGGGAACCAATCAGCCCCAGCATTTT CASSPVPGQGTNQPQHF
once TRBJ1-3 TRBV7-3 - TGTGCCAGCAGCCCCGGGACATTTGAAAACACCATATATTTT CASSPGTFENTIYF